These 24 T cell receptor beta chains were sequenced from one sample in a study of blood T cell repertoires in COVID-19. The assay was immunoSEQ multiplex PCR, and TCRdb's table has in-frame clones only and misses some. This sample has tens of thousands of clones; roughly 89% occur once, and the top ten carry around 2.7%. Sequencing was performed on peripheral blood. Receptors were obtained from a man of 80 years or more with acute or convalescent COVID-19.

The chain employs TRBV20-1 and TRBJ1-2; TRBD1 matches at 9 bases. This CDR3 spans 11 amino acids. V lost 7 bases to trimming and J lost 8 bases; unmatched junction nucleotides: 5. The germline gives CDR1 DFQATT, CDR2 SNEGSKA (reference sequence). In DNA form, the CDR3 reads TGCAGTGGGGACAGGGAGGGAGGCTACACCTTC. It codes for CSGDREGGYTF.

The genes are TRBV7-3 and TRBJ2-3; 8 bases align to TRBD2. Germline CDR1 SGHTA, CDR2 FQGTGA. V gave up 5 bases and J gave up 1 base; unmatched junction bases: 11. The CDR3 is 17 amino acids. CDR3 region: CASSPQGLAGGTDTQYF. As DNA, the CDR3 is TGTGCCAGCAGCCCGCAAGGGCTAGCGGGCGGCACAGATACGCAGTATTTT.

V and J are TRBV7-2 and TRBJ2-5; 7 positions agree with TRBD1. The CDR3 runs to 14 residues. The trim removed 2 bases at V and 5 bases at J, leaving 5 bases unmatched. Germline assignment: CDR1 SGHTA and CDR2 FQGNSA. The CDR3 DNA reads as TGTGCCAGCAGCTTAAACAGGGGTTGGGAGACCCAGTACTTC. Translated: CASSLNRGWETQYF.

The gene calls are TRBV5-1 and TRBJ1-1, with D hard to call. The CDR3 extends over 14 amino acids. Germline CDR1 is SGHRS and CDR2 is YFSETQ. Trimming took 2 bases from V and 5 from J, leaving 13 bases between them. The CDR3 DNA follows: TGCGCCAGCAGCTTACCCGGGGTGGGGACTGAAGCTTTCTTT. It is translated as CASSLPGVGTEAFF.

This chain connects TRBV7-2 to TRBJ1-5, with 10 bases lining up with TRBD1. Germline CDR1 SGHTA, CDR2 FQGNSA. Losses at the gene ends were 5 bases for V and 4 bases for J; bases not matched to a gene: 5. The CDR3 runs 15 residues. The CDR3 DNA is TGTGCCAGCAGCCCCGGGACAGGGGAAAATCAGCCCCAGCATTTT. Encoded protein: CASSPGTGENQPQHF.

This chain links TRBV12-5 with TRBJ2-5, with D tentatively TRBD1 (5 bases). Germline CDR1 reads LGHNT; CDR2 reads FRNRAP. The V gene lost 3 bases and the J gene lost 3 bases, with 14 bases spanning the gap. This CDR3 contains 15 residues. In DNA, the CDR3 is TGTGCTAGTGGTTTAGGGGTTGTGGGGAAAGAGACCCAGTACTTC. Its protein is CASGLGVVGKETQYF.

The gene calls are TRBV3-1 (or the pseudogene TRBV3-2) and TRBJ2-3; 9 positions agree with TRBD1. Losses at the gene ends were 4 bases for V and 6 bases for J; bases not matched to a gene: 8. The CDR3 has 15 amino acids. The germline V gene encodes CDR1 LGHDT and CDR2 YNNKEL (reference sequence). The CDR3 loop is CASSPGQGGDDTQYF. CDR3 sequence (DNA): TGTGCCAGCAGCCCGGGACAGGGAGGGGATGATACGCAGTATTTT.

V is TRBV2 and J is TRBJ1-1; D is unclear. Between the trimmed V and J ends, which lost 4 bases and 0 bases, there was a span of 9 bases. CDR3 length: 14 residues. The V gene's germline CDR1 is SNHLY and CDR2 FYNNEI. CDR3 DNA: TGTGCCAGCAGTGTGAAGAGTTTGAACACTGAAGCTTTCTTT. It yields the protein CASSVKSLNTEAFF.

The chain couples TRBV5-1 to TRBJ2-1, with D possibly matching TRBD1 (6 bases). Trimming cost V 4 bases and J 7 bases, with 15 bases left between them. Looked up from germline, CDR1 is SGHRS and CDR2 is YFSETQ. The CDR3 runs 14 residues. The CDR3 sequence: CASSAPGVTNEQFF. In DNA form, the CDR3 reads TGCGCCAGCAGCGCTCCAGGGGTTACAAATGAGCAGTTCTTC.

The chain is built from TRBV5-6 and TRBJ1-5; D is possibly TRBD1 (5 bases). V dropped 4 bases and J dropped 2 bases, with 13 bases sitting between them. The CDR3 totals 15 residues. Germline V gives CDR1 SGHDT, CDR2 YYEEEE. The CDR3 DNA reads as TGTGCCAGCAGCCAGAGGACATCGGGCAATCAGCCCCAGCATTTT. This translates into CASSQRTSGNQPQHF.

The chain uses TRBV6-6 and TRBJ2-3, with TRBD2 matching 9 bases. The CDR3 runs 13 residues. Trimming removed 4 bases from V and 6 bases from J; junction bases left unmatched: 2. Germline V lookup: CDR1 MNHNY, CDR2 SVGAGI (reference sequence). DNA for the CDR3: TGTGCCAGCAGTTCTAGCGGGGTGGATACGCAGTATTTT. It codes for CASSSSGVDTQYF.

For the CDR3, the DNA is TGCGCCAGCAGCACCGATACCGGGACACGGCCACAGTACTTC. Protein: CASSTDTGTRPQYF. The chain employs TRBV5-1 and TRBJ2-7, with D possibly TRBD1 on 6 matching bases. Trimming cost V 4 bases and J 10 bases, with 21 bases left between them. The germline V gene encodes CDR1 SGHRS and CDR2 YFSETQ. The CDR3 has 14 amino acids. Filled out from reference TRBV5-1 and TRBJ2-7, the complete variable domain reads KAGVTQTPRYLIKTRGQQVTLSCSPISGHRSVSWYQQTPGQGLQFLFEYFSETQRNKGNFPGRFSGRQFSNSRSEMNVSTLELGDSALYLCASSTDTGTRPQYFGPGTRLTVT.

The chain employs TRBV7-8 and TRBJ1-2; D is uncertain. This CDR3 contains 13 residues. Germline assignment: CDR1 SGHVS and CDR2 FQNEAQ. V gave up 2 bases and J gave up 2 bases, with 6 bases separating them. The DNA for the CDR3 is TGTGCCAGCAGCTTACAGACAAACTATGGCTACACCTTC. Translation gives CASSLQTNYGYTF.

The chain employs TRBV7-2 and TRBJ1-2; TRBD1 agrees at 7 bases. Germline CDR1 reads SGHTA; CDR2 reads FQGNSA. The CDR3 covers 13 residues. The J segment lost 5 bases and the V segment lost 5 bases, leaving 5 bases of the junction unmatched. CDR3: CASSQGQIYGYTF. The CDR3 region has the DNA TGTGCCAGCAGCCAGGGACAGATATATGGCTACACCTTC.

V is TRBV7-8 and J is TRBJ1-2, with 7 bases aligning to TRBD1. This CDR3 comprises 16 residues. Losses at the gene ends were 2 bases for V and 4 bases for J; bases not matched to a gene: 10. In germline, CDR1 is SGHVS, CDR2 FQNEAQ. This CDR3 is CASSLKDRLFTYGYTF. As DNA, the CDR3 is TGTGCCAGCAGCTTAAAGGACAGGTTATTTACCTATGGCTACACCTTC.

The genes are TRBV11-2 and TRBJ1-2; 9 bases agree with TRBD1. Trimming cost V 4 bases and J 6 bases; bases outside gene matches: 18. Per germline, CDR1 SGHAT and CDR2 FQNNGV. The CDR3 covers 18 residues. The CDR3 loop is CASSSLGWDRARRDGYTF. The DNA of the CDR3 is TGTGCCAGCAGCTCCCTAGGGTGGGACAGGGCTAGACGGGATGGCTACACCTTC.

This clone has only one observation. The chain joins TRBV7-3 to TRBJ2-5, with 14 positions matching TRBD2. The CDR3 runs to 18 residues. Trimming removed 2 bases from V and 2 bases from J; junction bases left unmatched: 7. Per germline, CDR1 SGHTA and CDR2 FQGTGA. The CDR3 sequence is CASSLGGLAGAKQETQYF. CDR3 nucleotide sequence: TGTGCCAGCAGCTTAGGGGGACTAGCGGGGGCGAAGCAAGAGACCCAGTACTTC.

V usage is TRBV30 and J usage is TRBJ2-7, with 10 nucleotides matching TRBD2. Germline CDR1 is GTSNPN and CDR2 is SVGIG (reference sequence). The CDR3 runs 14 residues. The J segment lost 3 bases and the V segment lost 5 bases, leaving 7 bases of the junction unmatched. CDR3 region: CAWSSGGAVYEQYF. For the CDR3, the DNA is TGTGCCTGGTCCAGCGGGGGGGCCGTCTACGAGCAGTACTTC.

CDR3 in DNA: TGCGCCAGCATTCTTGAGAGGGGGACAGAACTCTCCTACAATGAGCAGTTCTTC. Translating gives CASILERGTELSYNEQFF. The chain combines TRBV10-1 with TRBJ2-1; 7 bases line up with TRBD1. The V gene end was trimmed by 7 bases and the J gene end by 0 bases; junction bases not matched to a gene: 15. Germline assignment: CDR1 WNHNN and CDR2 SYGVQD (reference sequence). This CDR3 is 18 amino acids long.

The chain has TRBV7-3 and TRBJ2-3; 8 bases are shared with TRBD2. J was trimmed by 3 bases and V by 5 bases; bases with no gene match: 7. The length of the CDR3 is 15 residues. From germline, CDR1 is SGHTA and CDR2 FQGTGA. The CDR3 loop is CASSQSGGRTDTQYF. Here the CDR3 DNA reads TGTGCCAGCAGCCAAAGCGGGGGCCGAACAGATACGCAGTATTTT.

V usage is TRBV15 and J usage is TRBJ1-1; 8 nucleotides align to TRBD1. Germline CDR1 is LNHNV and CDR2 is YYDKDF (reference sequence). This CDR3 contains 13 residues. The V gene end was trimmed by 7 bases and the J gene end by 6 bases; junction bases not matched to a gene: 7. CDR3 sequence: CATNDQGAAEAFF. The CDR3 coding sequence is TGTGCCACCAACGATCAGGGGGCGGCTGAAGCTTTCTTT. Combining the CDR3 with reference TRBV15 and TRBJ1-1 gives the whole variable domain DAMVIQNPRYQVTQFGKPVTLSCSQTLNHNVMYWYQQKSSQAPKLLFHYYDKDFNNEADTPDNFQSRRPNTSFCFLDIRSPGLGDTAMYLCATNDQGAAEAFFGQGTRLTVV.

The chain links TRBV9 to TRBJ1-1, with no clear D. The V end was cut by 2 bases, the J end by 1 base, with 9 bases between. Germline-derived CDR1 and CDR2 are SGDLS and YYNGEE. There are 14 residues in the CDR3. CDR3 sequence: CASSVLSGNTEAFF. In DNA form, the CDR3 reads TGTGCCAGCAGCGTTCTTTCGGGGAACACTGAAGCTTTCTTT.

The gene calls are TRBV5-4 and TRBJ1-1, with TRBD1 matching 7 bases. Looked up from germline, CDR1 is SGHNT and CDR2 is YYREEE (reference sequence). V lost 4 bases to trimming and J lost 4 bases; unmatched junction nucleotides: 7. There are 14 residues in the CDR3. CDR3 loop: CASSPTGVSTEAFF. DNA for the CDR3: TGTGCCAGCAGCCCTACAGGGGTATCCACTGAAGCTTTCTTT.

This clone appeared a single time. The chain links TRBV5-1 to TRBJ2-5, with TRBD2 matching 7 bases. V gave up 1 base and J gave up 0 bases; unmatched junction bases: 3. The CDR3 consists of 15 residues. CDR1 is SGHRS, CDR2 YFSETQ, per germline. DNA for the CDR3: TGCGCCAGCAGCTTGAGCGGGGTGTACCAAGAGACCCAGTACTTC. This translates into CASSLSGVYQETQYF.